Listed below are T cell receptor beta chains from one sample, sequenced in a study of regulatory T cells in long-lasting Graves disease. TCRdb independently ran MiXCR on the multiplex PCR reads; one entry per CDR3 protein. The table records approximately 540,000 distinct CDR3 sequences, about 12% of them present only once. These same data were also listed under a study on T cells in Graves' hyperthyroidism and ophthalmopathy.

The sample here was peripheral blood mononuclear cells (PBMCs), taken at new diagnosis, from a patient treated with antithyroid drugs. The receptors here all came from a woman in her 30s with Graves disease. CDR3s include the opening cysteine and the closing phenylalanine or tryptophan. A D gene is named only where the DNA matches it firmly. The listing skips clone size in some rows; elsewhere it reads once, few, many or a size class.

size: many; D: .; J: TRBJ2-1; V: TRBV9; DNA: TGTGCCAGCAGCGTAGGGTACAATGAGCAGTTCTTC; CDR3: CASSVGYNEQFF
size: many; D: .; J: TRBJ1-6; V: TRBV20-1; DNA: TGCAGTGCCGAGGCGAATCGGGGGGGTAATTCACCCCTCCACTTT; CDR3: CSAEANRGGNSPLHF
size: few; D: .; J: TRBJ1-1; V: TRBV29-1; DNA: TGCAGCGTCCGCGGGGGCAAGCTGAACACTGAAGCTTTCTTT; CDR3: CSVRGGKLNTEAFF
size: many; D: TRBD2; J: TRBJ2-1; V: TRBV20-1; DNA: TGCAGTGCTAGAGGACTAGCGGGCTACAATGAGCAGTTCTTC; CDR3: CSARGLAGYNEQFF
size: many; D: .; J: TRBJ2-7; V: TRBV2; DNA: TGTGCCACGGCCCGGACAAACCTCTACGAGCAGTACTTC; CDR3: CATARTNLYEQYF
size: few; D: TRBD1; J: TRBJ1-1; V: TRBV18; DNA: TGTGCCAGCTCCCAACAGGGGGGAAACACTGAAGCTTTCTTT; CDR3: CASSQQGGNTEAFF
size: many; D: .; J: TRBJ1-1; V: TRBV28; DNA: TGTGCCAGCAGCCTAACATCCAACACTGAAGCTTTCTTT; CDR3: CASSLTSNTEAFF
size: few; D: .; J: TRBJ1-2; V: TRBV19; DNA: TGTGCCAGTAGTATAGTTAGGACAGTACAATTCTATGGCTACACCTTC; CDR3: CASSIVRTVQFYGYTF
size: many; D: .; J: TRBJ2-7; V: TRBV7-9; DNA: TGTGCCAGCAGCTACCCGTTCGCGGGCTACGAGCAGTACTTC; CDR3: CASSYPFAGYEQYF
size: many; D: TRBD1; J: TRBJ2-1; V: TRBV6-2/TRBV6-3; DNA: TGTGCCAGCAGGAGGACAGGACCCTACAATGAGCAGTTCTTC; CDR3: CASRRTGPYNEQFF
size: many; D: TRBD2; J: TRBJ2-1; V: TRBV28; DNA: TGTGCCAGCAGCGGATCTACTAGCGGGAGGATCAATGAGCAGTTCTTC; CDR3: CASSGSTSGRINEQFF
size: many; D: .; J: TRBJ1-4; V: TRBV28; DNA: TGTGCCAGCAGTTTAGCGGGGTCAACTAATGAAAAACTGTTTTTT; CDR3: CASSLAGSTNEKLFF
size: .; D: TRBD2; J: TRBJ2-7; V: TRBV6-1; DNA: TGTGCCAGCAGATCGGGGGGCTACGAGCAGTACTTC; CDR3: CASRSGGYEQYF
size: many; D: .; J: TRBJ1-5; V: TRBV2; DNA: TGTGCCAGCAGCCCCGCAAGAAACAATCAGCCCCAGCATTTT; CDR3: CASSPARNNQPQHF
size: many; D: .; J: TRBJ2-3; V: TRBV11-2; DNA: TGTGCCAGCAGCTTCTTCGGGAGTGTGGCAGATACGCAGTATTTT; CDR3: CASSFFGSVADTQYF
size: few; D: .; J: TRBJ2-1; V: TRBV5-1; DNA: TGCGCCAGCAGTTTAGCGAAACCTGGCTATGAGCAGTTCTTC; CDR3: CASSLAKPGYEQFF
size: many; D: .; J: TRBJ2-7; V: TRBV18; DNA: TGTGCCAGCTCACCAGAACAGCTTAGCTCCTACGAGCAGTACTTC; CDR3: CASSPEQLSSYEQYF
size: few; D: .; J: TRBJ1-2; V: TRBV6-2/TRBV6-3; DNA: TGTGCCAGCAGTTACATGGCTAACTATGGCTACACCTTC; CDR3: CASSYMANYGYTF
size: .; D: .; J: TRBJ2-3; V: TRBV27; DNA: TGTGCCAGCAGTTTTCGTCAGGAAAAATATAGCACAGATACGCAGTGTTTT; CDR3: CASSFRQEKYSTDTQCF
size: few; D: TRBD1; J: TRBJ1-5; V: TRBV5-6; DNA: TGTGCCAGCAGCCTCGGGACAGACTACTATAGCAATCAGCCCCAGCATTTT; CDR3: CASSLGTDYYSNQPQHF
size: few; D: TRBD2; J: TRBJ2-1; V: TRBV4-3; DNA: TGCGCCAGCAGCCGGACTAGCGGGAGACTCAATGAGCAGTTCTTC; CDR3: CASSRTSGRLNEQFF
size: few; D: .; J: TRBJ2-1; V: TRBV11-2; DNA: TGTGCCAGCAGCTTTATGACCGACAATGAGCAGTTCTTC; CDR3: CASSFMTDNEQFF
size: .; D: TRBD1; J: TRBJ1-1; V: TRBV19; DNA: TGTGCCAGTAGTACTGGACAGGAGAACACTGAAGCTTTCTTT; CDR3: CASSTGQENTEAFF
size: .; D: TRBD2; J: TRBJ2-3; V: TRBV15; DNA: TGTGCCACCAGCAGGGGGGGGACTGGAGGTACGCAGTATTTT; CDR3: CATSRGGTGGTQYF
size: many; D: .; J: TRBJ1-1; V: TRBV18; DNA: TGTGCCAGCTCCCCAGGGTTCCGATCCACTGAAGCTTTCTTT; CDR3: CASSPGFRSTEAFF
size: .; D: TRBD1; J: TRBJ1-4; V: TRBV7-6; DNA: TGTGCCAGCAGCTCCCCTTACAGGGGGCGAGGCGAAAAACTGTTTTTT; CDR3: CASSSPYRGRGEKLFF
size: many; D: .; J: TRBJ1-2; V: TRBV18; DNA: TGTGCCAGCTCACCAACAGGGTTAACTAACTATGGCTACACCTTC; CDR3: CASSPTGLTNYGYTF
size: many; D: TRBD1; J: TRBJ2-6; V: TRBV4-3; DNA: TGCGCCAGCAGCCAAGATGACGGCAGGGGGTTGGGTGGGGCCAACGTCCTGACTTTC; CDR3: CASSQDDGRGLGGANVLTF
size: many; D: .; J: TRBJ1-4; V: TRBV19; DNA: TGTGCCAGTAGTACTGGTGAGACGGGCGAAAAACTGTTTTTT; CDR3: CASSTGETGEKLFF